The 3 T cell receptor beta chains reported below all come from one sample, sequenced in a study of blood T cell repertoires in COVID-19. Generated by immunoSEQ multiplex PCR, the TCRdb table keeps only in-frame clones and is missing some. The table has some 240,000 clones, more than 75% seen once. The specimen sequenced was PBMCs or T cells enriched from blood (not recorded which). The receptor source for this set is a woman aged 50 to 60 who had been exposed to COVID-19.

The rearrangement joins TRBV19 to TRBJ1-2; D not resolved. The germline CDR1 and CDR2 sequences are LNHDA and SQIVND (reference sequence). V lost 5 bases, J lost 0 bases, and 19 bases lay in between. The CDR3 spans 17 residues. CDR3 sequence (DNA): TGTGCCAGTAGTCTTTTAAAGGACGGGATCTCTAACTATGGCTACACCTTC. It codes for CASSLLKDGISNYGYTF.

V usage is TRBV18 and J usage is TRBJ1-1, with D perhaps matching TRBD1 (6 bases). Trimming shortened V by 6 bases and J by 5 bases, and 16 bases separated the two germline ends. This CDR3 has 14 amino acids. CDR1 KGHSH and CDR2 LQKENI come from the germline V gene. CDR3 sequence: CASSPSVQGTEAFF. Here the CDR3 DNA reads TGTGCCAGCTCCCCGTCTGTCCAGGGGACTGAAGCTTTCTTT.

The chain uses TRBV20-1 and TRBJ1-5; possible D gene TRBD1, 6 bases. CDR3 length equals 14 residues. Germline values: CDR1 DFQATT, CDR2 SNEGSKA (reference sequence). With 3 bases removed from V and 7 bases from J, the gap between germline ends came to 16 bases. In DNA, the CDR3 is TGCAGTGCTAGTACAAGCAGGGGCCAACAGCCCCAGCATTTT. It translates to CSASTSRGQQPQHF.